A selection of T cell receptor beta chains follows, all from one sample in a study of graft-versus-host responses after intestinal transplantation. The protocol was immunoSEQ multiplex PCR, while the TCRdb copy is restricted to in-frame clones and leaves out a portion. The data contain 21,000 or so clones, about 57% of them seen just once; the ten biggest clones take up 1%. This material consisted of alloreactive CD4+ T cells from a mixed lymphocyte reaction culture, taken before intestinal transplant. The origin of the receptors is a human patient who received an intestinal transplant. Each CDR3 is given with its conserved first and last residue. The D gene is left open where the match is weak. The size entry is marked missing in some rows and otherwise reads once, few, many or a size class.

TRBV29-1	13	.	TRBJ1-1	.	TGCAGCGTTAAAGGGCCAGGGTGGACTGAAGCTTTCTTT	CSVKGPGWTEAFF
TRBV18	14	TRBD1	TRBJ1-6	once	TGTGCCAGCTCACCTACAGGACAGGATTCACCCCTCCACTTT	CASSPTGQDSPLHF
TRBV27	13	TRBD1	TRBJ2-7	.	TGTGCCAGCAGTTGGGACAGCCTCTACGAGCAGTACTTC	CASSWDSLYEQYF
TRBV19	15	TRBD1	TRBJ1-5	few	TGTGCCAGTAGTATAGGGACAGGGGGCGATCAGCCCCAGCATTTT	CASSIGTGGDQPQHF
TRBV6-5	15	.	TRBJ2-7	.	TGTGCCAGCAGGCATGGGCTGACAGGCAACTACGAGCAGTACTTC	CASRHGLTGNYEQYF
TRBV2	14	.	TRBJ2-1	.	TGTGCCAGCAGTCTATGGACAGCCTACAATGAGCAGTTCTTC	CASSLWTAYNEQFF
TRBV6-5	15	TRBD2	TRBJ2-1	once	TGTGCCAGCAGTTACTCGACTAGCGGGAACAATGAGCAGTTCTTC	CASSYSTSGNNEQFF
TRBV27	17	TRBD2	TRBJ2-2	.	TGTGCCAGCAGTTTAGGTCCACTAGCGGCGAACACCGGGGAGCTGTTTTTT	CASSLGPLAANTGELFF
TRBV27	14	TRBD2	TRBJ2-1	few	TGTGCCAGCAGTTTCGGACTAGATACGGGTGAGCAGTTCTTC	CASSFGLDTGEQFF
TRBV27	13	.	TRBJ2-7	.	TGTGCCAGCAGTTTCTCAGGGTTCTACGAGCAGTACTTC	CASSFSGFYEQYF
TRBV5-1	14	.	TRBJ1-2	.	TGCGCCAGCAGCTTGGCCACGGACTTAGGGGGCTACACCTTC	CASSLATDLGGYTF
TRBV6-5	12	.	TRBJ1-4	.	TGTGCCAGCAACAGCTACCGTGAAAAACTGTTTTTT	CASNSYREKLFF
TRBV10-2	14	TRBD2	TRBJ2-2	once	TGCGCCAGCAAACTAGCGGGGTTTCTCGGGGAGCTGTTTTTT	CASKLAGFLGELFF
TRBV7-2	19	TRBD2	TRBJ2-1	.	TGTGCCAGCAGCCGTCCTGCTAGCGGTTATGTGAGCTCCTACAATGAGCAGTTCTTC	CASSRPASGYVSSYNEQFF
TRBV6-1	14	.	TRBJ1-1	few	TGTGCCAGCAGGGTCGACACGTACAACACTGAAGCTTTCTTT	CASRVDTYNTEAFF
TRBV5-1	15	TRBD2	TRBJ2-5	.	TGCGCCAGCAGATCCCAGGGGCTAGCGGGGGCCGCCCAGTACTTC	CASRSQGLAGAAQYF
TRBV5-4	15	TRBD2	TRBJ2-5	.	TGTGCCAGCAGCTTGCGACTAGCGGGAGAAGAGACCCAGTACTTC	CASSLRLAGEETQYF